This T cell receptor beta chain was identified during a study of post-analysis software for immune sequencing data. Study summary: The cohort encompassed relapsing-remitting, secondary progressive and progressive-relapsing multiple sclerosis disease courses. Study results and caveats: Multiple sclerosis was associated with a significant reduction in normalized Chao1 diversity relative to controls. Batch-matched samples strongly co-clustered by F measure. About 5 TRBV segments occurring more often in patients than controls included TRBV5-6, TRBV5-1 and TRBV20-1.

For this clonotype: Its specificity is unknown.

Prepared TCR beta cDNA libraries contained unique molecular identifiers. Approximately 500,000 cDNA molecules were recovered from an input of about 0.9 to 10 million T cells. TCRdb re-called the PCR reads through MiXCR, storing one row per CDR3 protein. The data show a few hundred thousand distinct CDR3 sequences, about a third seen once. Trimming pared 3 bases from V and 7 bases from J, leaving 13 bases between. CDR3 length: 14 amino acids. Germline CDR1 SGHAT, CDR2 FQNNGV. The sequencing input was blood. This TCR came from a girl under 18 with multiple sclerosis. The V call is TRBV11-2, the J call TRBJ1-5, with D perhaps matching TRBD1 (5 bases). The CDR3: CASSFPGTGQPQHF. CDR3 in DNA: TGTGCCAGCAGCTTCCCAGGGACTGGCCAGCCCCAGCATTTT.